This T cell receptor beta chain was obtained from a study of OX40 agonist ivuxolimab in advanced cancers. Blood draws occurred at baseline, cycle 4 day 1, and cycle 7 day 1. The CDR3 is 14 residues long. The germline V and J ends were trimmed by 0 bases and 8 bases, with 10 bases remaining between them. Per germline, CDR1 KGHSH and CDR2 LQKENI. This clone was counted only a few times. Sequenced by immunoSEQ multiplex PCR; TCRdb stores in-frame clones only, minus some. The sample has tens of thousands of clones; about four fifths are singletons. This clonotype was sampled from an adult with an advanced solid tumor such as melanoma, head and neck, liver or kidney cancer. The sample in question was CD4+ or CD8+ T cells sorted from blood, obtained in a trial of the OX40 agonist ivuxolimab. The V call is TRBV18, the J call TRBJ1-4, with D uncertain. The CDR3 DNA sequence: TGTGCCAGCTCACCACCGACCGGGAGGGAAAAACTGTTTTTT. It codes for CASSPPTGREKLFF.